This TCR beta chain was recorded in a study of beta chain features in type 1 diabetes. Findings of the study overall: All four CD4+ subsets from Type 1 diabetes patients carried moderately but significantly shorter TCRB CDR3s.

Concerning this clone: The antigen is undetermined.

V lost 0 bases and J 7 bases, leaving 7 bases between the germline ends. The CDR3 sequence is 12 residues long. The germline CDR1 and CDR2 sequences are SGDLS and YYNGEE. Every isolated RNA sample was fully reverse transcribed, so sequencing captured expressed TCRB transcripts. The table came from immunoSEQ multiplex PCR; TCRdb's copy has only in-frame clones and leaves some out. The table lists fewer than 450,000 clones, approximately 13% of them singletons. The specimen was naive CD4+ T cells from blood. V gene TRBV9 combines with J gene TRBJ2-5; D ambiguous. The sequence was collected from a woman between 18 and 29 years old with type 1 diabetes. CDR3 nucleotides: TGTGCCAGCAGCGTAGGCCCGGGGACCCAGTACTTC. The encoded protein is CASSVGPGTQYF. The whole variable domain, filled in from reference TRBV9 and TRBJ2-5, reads DSGVTQTPKHLITATGQRVTLRCSPRSGDLSVYWYQQSLDQGLQFLIQYYNGEERAKGNILERFSAQQFPDLHSELNLSSLELGDSALYFCASSVGPGTQYFGPGTRLLVL.